These T cell receptor beta chains were read from a single sample in a study of tumor T cells in aggressive B-cell lymphoma. Here immunoSEQ multiplex PCR was the method, and the copy in TCRdb shows in-frame clones only, minus some. Found here are about 10,000 clones, approximately 91% of them singletons; the top ten hold about 2%. Sequencing was performed on tumor tissue. The receptors stem from an adult with diffuse large B cell lymphoma. Both conserved end residues are trimmed from each CDR3. D genes are given only for firm matches.

TRBJ2-7 | . | TRBV7-2 | ASSLGEYEQY
TRBJ2-2 | . | TRBV28 | ASSISGAGTGELF
TRBJ2-2 | TRBD2 | TRBV9 | ASSVVQREITGELF
TRBJ2-7 | TRBD2 | TRBV7-6 | ASSLEGLNSYEQY
TRBJ1-5 | . | TRBV10-3 | AISDLQINQPQH
TRBJ2-5 | . | TRBV5-1 | ASSLDLAPRTQY
TRBJ2-5 | TRBD2 | TRBV9 | ASSAGLAGGPQY
TRBJ1-6 | . | TRBV27 | ASSSGGGGVSPLH
TRBJ2-1 | . | TRBV28 | ASSPRNEQF
TRBJ2-1 | . | TRBV2 | ASKLGGNEQF
TRBJ2-7 | TRBD1 | TRBV27 | ASSFGTASFEQY
TRBJ1-3 | . | TRBV28 | ASIQGGSGNTIY
TRBJ2-7 | TRBD2 | TRBV27 | ASSLSVTSGTYEQY
TRBJ1-4 | . | TRBV27 | ASYAPLQGRVF
TRBJ2-2 | . | TRBV2 | ASKMSWETGELF
TRBJ2-2 | . | TRBV27 | ASSWKSGVGTGELF
TRBJ2-4 | . | TRBV5-1 | ASSLGKPGGFIQY
TRBJ2-2 | . | TRBV7-9 | ASSLLHPSKGRTGELF
TRBJ2-4 | TRBD1 | TRBV27 | ASSFSGGKNIQY
TRBJ1-4 | TRBD1 | TRBV29-1 | SVRQGGGEKLF
TRBJ2-1 | TRBD2 | TRBV7-2 | ASKTGLAEVGNEQF
TRBJ2-7 | . | TRBV30 | AWRGSYEQY
TRBJ2-7 | . | TRBV21-1 | ASSKVFRDRGSDEQY
TRBJ2-1 | TRBD2 | TRBV6-1 | ASSATSGSREQF
TRBJ1-2 | . | TRBV12-1 | ARPQIRGRGYT
TRBJ2-1 | . | TRBV10-1 | ASSEWSEQF
TRBJ2-2 | . | TRBV9 | ASSVGAGRGGELF
TRBJ1-1 | . | TRBV9 | ASSGSFESGEAF
TRBJ2-7 | . | TRBV7-9 | ASSQWGRLFNEQY
TRBJ1-1 | . | TRBV7-7 | ANSLSENTEAF
TRBJ1-2 | . | TRBV15 | ATSRQGTYGYT
TRBJ2-1 | TRBD2 | TRBV19 | ASMRGDVGEQF
TRBJ2-2 | . | TRBV6-5 | ASSSRGTGELF
TRBJ2-2 | . | TRBV6-1 | ARGGTGELF
TRBJ2-7 | . | TRBV23-1 | ASAHEREQY
TRBJ2-3 | . | TRBV12-5 | ATQAGGSTDTQY
TRBJ1-1 | TRBD1 | TRBV29-1 | SVRGQGRTEAF
TRBJ2-7 | . | TRBV6-5 | ASSSLWSGSYEQY
TRBJ2-2 | . | TRBV4-3 | ASSLGLGPGELF
TRBJ2-1 | TRBD1 | TRBV29-1 | SPSGQGNKEQF
TRBJ2-7 | . | TRBV28 | ASSLSQPGSYEQY